The text below deals with one T cell receptor beta chain. These data are taken from a study of blood T cells in healthy people across ages. For the second PCR, which ran for roughly 7 to 11 cycles, a sample-barcoded 5' primer and a J-beta primer mix were used. TCRdb re-derived calls from the 5' RACE reads in MiXCR, one entry per CDR3 protein. Of 380,000 or so distinct CDR3 sequences in the sample, approximately 47% were seen once. This CDR3 is 16 amino acids long. Trimming cost V 0 bases and J 0 bases, with 7 bases left between them. CDR1 and CDR2 (germline): SGHRS, YFSETQ. The sequence was obtained from a man between 60 and 70 years old in good health. Sequenced material: blood. The gene calls are TRBV5-1 and TRBJ2-6; D is unresolved. CDR3 amino acids: CASSLEQVSGANVLTF. The CDR3 DNA reads TGCGCCAGCAGCTTGGAGCAGGTCTCTGGGGCCAACGTCCTGACTTTC.